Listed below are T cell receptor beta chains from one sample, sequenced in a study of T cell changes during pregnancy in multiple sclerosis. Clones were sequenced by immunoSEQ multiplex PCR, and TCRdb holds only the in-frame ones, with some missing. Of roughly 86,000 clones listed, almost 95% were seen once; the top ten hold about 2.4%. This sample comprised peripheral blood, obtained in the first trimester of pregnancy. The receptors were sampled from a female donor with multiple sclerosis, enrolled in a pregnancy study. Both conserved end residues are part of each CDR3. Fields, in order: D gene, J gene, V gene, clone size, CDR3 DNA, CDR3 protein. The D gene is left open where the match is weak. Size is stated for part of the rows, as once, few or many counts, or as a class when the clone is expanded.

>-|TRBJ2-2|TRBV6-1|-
TGTGCCAGCAGTGAAGCGCCAGGGGTCACCGGGGAGCTGTTTTTT
CASSEAPGVTGELFF
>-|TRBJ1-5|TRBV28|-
TGTGCCAGCAGTTTATATGGGCAGGGTTACAATCAGCCCCAGCATTTT
CASSLYGQGYNQPQHF
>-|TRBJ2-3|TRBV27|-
TGTGCCAGCAGTTTCCCAAACTCTCATACGCAGTATTTT
CASSFPNSHTQYF
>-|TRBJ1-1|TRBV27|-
TGTGCCAGCAGTTTGACACAGGGGAACACTGAAGCTTTCTTT
CASSLTQGNTEAFF
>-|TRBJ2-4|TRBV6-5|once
TGTGCCAGCAGTCTCACGGTGACCAAAAACATTCAGTACTTC
CASSLTVTKNIQYF
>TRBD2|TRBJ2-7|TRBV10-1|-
TGCGCCAGCAGAAAGTCGAAAGCGGGAGTGGGTACCTTC
CASRKSKAGVGTF
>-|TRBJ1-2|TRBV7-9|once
TGTGCCAGCAGCTTAGCCGGGACTGATTATGGCTACACCTTC
CASSLAGTDYGYTF
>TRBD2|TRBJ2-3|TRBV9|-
TGTGCCAGCAGCGTAGGCGGGAGGGCCACCGATACGCAGTATTTT
CASSVGGRATDTQYF
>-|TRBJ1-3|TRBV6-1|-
TGTGCCAGCTGGTGGGCGAACTCTGGAAACACCATATATTTT
CASWWANSGNTIYF
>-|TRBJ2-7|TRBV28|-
TGTGCCAGCAGTTCGGGATCTTTCTACGAGCAGTACTTC
CASSSGSFYEQYF
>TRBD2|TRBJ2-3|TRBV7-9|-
TGTGCCAGCAGCCCCCCCCAGACTAGCGGGGCAGATACGCAGTATTTT
CASSPPQTSGADTQYF
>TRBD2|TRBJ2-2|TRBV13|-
TGTGCCAGCAGCTCGCAGACTAGCGGGACCGCGAACACCGGGGAGCTGTTTTTT
CASSSQTSGTANTGELFF
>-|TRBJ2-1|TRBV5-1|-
TGCGCCAGCAGCTTGGGAGGGTTAAACTACAATGAGCAGTTCTTC
CASSLGGLNYNEQFF
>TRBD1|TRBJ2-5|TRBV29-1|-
TGCAGCGCACGACAGGGGGCGGGAGAGACCCAGTACTTC
CSARQGAGETQYF
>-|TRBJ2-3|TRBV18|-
TGTGCCAGCTCACCACCCCGACAGACCCAAAGCACAGATACGCAGTATTTT
CASSPPRQTQSTDTQYF
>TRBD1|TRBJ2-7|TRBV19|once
TGTGCCAGTAGTATGGTGGGACAGGGGCGCGAGCAGTACTTC
CASSMVGQGREQYF
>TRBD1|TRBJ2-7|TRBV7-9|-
TGTGCCAGCAGCCCCGGACAGGGCCTCTCCTACGAGCAGTACTTC
CASSPGQGLSYEQYF
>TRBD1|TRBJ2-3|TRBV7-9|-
TGTGCCAGCAGCTCCCCCGGGACAGGGGGCGCAGATACGCAGTATTTT
CASSSPGTGGADTQYF
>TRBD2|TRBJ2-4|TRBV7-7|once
TGTGCTAGCAGCGCCATATTTGGGCCGGGACTAGCGGGAGTAGGCAACTTC
CASSAIFGPGLAGVGNF
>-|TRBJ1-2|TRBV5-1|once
TGCGCCAGCAGCTTTGTCTACAGAGACGGCTACACCTTC
CASSFVYRDGYTF
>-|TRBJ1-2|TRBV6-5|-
TGTGCCAGCAGTAACTTAGAGTATGGCTACACCTTC
CASSNLEYGYTF
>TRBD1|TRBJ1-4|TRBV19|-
TGTGCCAGTAGTAAGACAGGGAAACGTCCCTTCTTT
CASSKTGKRPFF